This TCR beta chain was captured in a study of TIL therapy for anti-PD-1-resistant metastatic lung cancer. Study overall: Tumors carried a median about 1.5 non-synonymous mutations per megabase. Study conclusions and caveats: The cohort had more treatment-naive, never-smoker and oncogene-addicted patients than typical.

The V gene lost 3 bases and the J gene lost 2 bases, with 13 bases spanning the gap. The CDR3 is 15 amino acids. Germline V gives CDR1 LNHDA, CDR2 SQIVND (reference sequence). Sequencing used immunoSEQ v3. Profiled with immunoSEQ multiplex PCR; TCRdb holds only in-frame clones, not every one. The sample includes about 60,000 clones, 55% to 75% of them seen just once. The sample's time point: pre-treatment sample, taken before nivolumab and TIL therapy. Patients were adults with stage 4 NSCLC. A note on this clone: Its antigen is not known.

The genes are TRBV19 and TRBJ1-2; possibly TRBD1 for D (6 bases). This sample comprised blood, obtained at baseline. This receptor was obtained from a person aged 25-79 years with non-small cell lung cancer. The CDR3 is CASSITGTPNYGYTF. CDR3 sequence (DNA): TGTGCCAGTAGTATCACCGGGACACCGAACTATGGCTACACCTTC.